The 17 T cell receptor beta chains below were found in one sample sequenced in a study of control samples from healthy donors and cancer patients. The assay was immunoSEQ multiplex PCR, and TCRdb's table has in-frame clones only and misses some. The table records 150,000 to 200,000 clones, about 92% of them present only once. The sample comprised blood. Receptors were obtained from a man between 25 and 39 years old in good health.

The chain recombines TRBV25-1 with TRBJ2-1, with 11 bases lining up with TRBD2. V lost 5 bases to trimming and J lost 6 bases; unmatched junction nucleotides: 6. Germline-derived CDR1 and CDR2 are MGHDK and SYGVNS. The CDR3 covers 15 residues. CDR3 in amino acids: CASSSPGTSGNEQFF. CDR3 DNA sequence: TGTGCCAGCAGTTCCCCGGGGACTAGCGGCAATGAGCAGTTCTTC.

This sequence joins TRBV5-5 and TRBJ2-5; 7 bases are a match to TRBD1. V gave up 0 bases and J gave up 5 bases; unmatched junction bases: 4. The germline V gene encodes CDR1 SGHKS and CDR2 YYEKEE (reference sequence). There are 14 residues in the CDR3. CDR3 bases: TGTGCCAGCAGCTTGGAAGGGGGCAGGGAGACCCAGTACTTC. Translated: CASSLEGGRETQYF.

This clone was picked up a small number of times. The CDR3 spells CASSSRTDDEQYF. The DNA of the CDR3 is TGTGCCAGCAGCTCGCGGACAGACGACGAGCAGTACTTC. The gene calls are TRBV7-9 and TRBJ2-7, with D possibly being TRBD1 (6 bases). CDR3 length equals 13 residues. Germline assignment: CDR1 SEHNR and CDR2 FQNEAQ (reference sequence). V was trimmed by 4 bases and J by 5 bases, leaving 12 bases between them.

The gene calls are TRBV7-9 and TRBJ2-1; TRBD1 matches at 10 bases. The CDR3 length is 14 residues. With V trimmed by 4 bases and J by 6 bases, 3 bases remained unmatched. Germline V lookup: CDR1 SEHNR, CDR2 FQNEAQ (reference sequence). The CDR3 spells CASSSRTGGNEQFF. Here the CDR3 DNA reads TGTGCCAGCAGCTCGAGGACAGGGGGCAATGAGCAGTTCTTC.

The chain is built from TRBV5-1 and TRBJ2-5; D is perhaps TRBD1 (5 bases). Deletions cut 4 bases from V and 2 bases from J, with 12 bases between. Germline assignment: CDR1 SGHRS and CDR2 YFSETQ. The CDR3 is 14 amino acids. In nucleotides, the CDR3 is TGCGCCAGCAGCGGTCCAGGGAATCAAGAGACCCAGTACTTC. As protein: CASSGPGNQETQYF.

This clone was seen a single time. This rearrangement joins TRBV3-1 (or the pseudogene TRBV3-2) to TRBJ2-5; D is unresolved. Germline values: CDR1 LGHDT, CDR2 YNNKEL (reference sequence). The CDR3 has 13 amino acids. Trimming removed 8 bases at V and 2 bases at J, with 12 bases between. The CDR3 region has the DNA TGTGCCAGCCAGACTGGCCTTCAAGAGACCCAGTACTTC. Encoded protein: CASQTGLQETQYF.

V is TRBV6-5 and J is TRBJ2-2; 9 bases align to TRBD1. This CDR3 has 15 residues. V was pared by 4 bases and J by 3 bases, with 3 bases of the junction left unmatched. Germline V gene lookup returns CDR1 MNHEY and CDR2 SVGAGI. CDR3 region: CASSWGQGDTGELFF. The CDR3 region has the DNA TGTGCCAGCAGTTGGGGACAGGGTGACACCGGGGAGCTGTTTTTT.

The rearrangement uses TRBV3-1 (or the pseudogene TRBV3-2) and TRBJ1-4; possibly TRBD1 for D (5 bases). The CDR3 is made up of 14 amino acids. CDR1 is LGHDT and CDR2 is YNNKEL in the germline V gene (reference sequence). V was clipped by 3 bases and J by 8 bases, with 13 bases between them. The CDR3 protein is CASSQGPLREKLFF. The CDR3 DNA reads TGTGCCAGCAGCCAGGGACCGCTTCGCGAAAAACTGTTTTTT.

This CDR3 is CASSLMGYEQYF. As DNA, the CDR3 is TGCGCCAGCAGCTTGATGGGTTACGAGCAGTACTTC. The rearrangement links TRBV5-1 to TRBJ2-7; unclear D gene. V lost 1 base, J lost 4 bases, and 6 bases lay in between. Germline V lookup: CDR1 SGHRS, CDR2 YFSETQ. This CDR3 has 12 residues.

The chain is built from TRBV19 and TRBJ1-3, with a possible D match to TRBD1 (5 bases). The CDR3 is 16 amino acids. Germline CDR1 reads LNHDA; CDR2 reads SQIVND (reference sequence). The germline V and J ends were trimmed by 8 bases and 3 bases, with 20 bases remaining between them. The CDR3 sequence: CASAFLGGAGGNTIYF. CDR3 DNA sequence: TGTGCCAGTGCCTTTCTGGGGGGAGCAGGTGGAAACACCATATATTTT.

The CDR3 protein is CASSLERNSPLHF. The CDR3 DNA reads TGTGCCAGCAGCTTAGAACGCAATTCACCCCTCCACTTT. J is TRBJ1-6 and V is TRBV11-3; D gene unclear. The V gene's germline CDR1 is SGHNT and CDR2 YENEEA. V shed 0 bases and J shed 7 bases, with 4 bases lying between them. This CDR3 is built from 13 residues.

The V gene is TRBV5-1, the J gene TRBJ2-1, with D perhaps being TRBD1 or TRBD2 (5 bases each). The germline gives CDR1 SGHRS, CDR2 YFSETQ. This CDR3 region has 15 residues. V lost 0 bases, J lost 2 bases, and 9 bases lay in between. The CDR3 nucleotides read TGCGCCAGCAGCTTGGAGCCGGGGCCCTACAATGAGCAGTTCTTC. Amino acids: CASSLEPGPYNEQFF. The full variable domain, its missing parts supplied by reference TRBV5-1 and TRBJ2-1, is KAGVTQTPRYLIKTRGQQVTLSCSPISGHRSVSWYQQTPGQGLQFLFEYFSETQRNKGNFPGRFSGRQFSNSRSEMNVSTLELGDSALYLCASSLEPGPYNEQFFGPGTRLTVL.

The chain carries TRBV2 and TRBJ1-3; D is possibly TRBD1 (5 bases). CDR1 is SNHLY and CDR2 is FYNNEI in the germline V gene. The ends were cut back, 3 bases at V and 8 bases at J, with 8 bases in the middle. The CDR3 sequence is 12 residues long. Written as DNA, the CDR3 is TGTGCCAGCAGTGAGGGACGGGACACCATATATTTT. It is translated as CASSEGRDTIYF.

The chain couples TRBV19 to TRBJ2-1, with a possible D match to TRBD1 (6 bases). V was pared by 7 bases and J by 12 bases, with 25 bases between. The germline gives CDR1 LNHDA, CDR2 SQIVND (reference sequence). The CDR3 spans 15 residues. The CDR3 spells CASTPGITQGQGQFF. CDR3 nucleotides: TGTGCCAGTACCCCAGGCATCACACAGGGTCAAGGGCAGTTCTTC.

The V call is TRBV14, the J call TRBJ1-1; D is possibly TRBD1 (6 bases). Germline V gene lookup returns CDR1 SGHDN and CDR2 FVKESK. The CDR3 runs 13 residues. The V gene lost 4 bases and the J gene lost 5 bases, with 11 bases spanning the gap. CDR3 region: CASSRIGTTEAFF. CDR3 DNA sequence: TGTGCCAGCAGCCGTATCGGGACAACTGAAGCTTTCTTT.

This sequence joins TRBV9 and TRBJ1-6, with 7 nucleotides matching TRBD1. With V trimmed by 4 bases and J by 7 bases, 8 bases remained unmatched. The CDR3 contains 15 residues. CDR1 is SGDLS, CDR2 YYNGEE, per germline. DNA of the CDR3: TGTGCCAGCAGCTCCCAACCGGGACAGAATTCACCCCTCCACTTT. Protein sequence: CASSSQPGQNSPLHF.

The V gene is TRBV27, the J gene TRBJ2-2; 8 positions match TRBD2. From germline, CDR1 is MNHEY and CDR2 SMNVEV (reference sequence). V trimming: 5 bases; J trimming: 5 bases; junction bases outside the gene matches: 7. This CDR3 spans 15 amino acids. CDR3 region: CASSDGGARTGELFF. DNA of the CDR3: TGTGCCAGCAGTGACGGGGGGGCGCGAACCGGGGAGCTGTTTTTT.